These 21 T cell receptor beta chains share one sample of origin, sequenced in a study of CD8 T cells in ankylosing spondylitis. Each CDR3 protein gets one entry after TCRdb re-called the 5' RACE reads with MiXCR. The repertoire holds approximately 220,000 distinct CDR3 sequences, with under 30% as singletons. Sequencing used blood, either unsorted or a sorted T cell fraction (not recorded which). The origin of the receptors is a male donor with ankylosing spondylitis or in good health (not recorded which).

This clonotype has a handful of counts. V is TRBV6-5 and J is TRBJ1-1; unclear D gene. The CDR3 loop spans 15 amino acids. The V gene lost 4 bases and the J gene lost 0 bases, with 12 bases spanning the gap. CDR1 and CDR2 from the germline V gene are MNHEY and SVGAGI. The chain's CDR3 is CASSLGLNMNTEAFF. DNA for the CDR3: TGTGCCAGCAGTTTAGGGCTTAACATGAACACTGAAGCTTTCTTT.

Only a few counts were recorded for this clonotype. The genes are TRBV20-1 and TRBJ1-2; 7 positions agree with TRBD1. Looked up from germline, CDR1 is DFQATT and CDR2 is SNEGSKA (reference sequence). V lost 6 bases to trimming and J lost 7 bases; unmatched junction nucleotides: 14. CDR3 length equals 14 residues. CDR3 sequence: CSARETGTQGGYTF. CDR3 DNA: TGCAGTGCACGGGAGACAGGGACACAGGGTGGCTACACCTTC.

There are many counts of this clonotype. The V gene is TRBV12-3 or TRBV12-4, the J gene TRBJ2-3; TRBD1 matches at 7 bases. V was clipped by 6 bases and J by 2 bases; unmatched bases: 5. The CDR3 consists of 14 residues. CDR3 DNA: TGTGCCAGCAGCCGGGACAGTTACACAGATACGCAGTATTTT. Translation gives CASSRDSYTDTQYF.

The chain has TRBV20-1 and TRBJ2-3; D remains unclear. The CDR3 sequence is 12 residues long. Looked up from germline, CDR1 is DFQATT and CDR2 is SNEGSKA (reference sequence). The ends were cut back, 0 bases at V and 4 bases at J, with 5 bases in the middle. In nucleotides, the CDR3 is TGCAGTGCTAGAGATCCGGCAGATACGCAGTATTTT. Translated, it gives CSARDPADTQYF.

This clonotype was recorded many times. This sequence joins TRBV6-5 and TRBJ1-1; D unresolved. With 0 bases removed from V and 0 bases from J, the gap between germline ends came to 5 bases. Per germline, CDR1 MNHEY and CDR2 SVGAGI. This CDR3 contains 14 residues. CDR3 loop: CASSYSQMNTEAFF. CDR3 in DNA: TGTGCCAGCAGTTACTCGCAGATGAACACTGAAGCTTTCTTT.

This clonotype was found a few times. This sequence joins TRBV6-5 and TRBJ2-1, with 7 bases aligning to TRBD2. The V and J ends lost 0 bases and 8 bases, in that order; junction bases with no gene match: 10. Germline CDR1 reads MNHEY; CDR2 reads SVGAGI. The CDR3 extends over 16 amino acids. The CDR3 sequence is CASSYSGGSRFDEQFF. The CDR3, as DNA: TGTGCCAGCAGTTACTCGGGAGGGAGTAGGTTCGATGAGCAGTTCTTC.

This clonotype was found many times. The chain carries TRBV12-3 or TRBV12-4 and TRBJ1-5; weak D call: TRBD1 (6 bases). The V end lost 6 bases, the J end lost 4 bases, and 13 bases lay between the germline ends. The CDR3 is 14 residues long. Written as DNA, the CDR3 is TGTGCCAGCAGCCTTCAGGGGACAAATCAGCCCCAGCATTTT. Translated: CASSLQGTNQPQHF.

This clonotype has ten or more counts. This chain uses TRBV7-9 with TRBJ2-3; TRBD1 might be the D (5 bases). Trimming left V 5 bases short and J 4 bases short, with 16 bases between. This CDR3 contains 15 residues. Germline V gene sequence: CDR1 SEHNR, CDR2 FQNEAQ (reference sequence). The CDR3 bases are TGTGCCAGCAGCGAAGGGGAAGTTATTGCAGATACGCAGTATTTT. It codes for CASSEGEVIADTQYF.

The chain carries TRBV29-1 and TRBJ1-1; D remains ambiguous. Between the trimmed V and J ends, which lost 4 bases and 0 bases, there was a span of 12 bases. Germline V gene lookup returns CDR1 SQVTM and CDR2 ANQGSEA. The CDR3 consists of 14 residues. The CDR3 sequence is CSVVSGYLNTEAFF. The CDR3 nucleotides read TGCAGCGTTGTGAGCGGGTACCTGAACACTGAAGCTTTCTTT.

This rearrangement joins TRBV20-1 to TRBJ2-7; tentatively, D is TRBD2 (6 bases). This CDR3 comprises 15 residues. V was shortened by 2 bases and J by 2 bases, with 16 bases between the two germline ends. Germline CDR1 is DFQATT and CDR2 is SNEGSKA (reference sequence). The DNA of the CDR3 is TGCAGTGCTAGAAAGTATACTAGCTGGGCCTACGAGCAGTACTTC. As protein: CSARKYTSWAYEQYF.

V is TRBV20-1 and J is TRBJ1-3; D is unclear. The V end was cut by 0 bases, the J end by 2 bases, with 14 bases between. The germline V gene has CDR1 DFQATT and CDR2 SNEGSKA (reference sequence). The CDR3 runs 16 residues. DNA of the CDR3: TGCAGTGCTAGAGATCTAGACTTATTGGCTGGAAACACCATATATTTT. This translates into CSARDLDLLAGNTIYF.

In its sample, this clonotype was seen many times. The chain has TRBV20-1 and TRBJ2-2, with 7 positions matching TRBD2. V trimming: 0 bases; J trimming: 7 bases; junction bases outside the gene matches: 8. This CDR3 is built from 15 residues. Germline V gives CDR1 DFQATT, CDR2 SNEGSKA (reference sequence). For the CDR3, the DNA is TGCAGTGCTAGAGATCAGGCTAGCGGTATCGGGGAGCTGTTTTTT. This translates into CSARDQASGIGELFF.

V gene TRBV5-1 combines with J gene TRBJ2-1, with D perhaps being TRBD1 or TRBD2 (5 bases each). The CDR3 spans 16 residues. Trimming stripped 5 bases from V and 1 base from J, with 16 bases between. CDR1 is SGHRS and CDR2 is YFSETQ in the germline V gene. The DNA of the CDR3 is TGCGCCAGCAGACGAACGTGGGACCCGTCCTACAATGAGCAGTTCTTC. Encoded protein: CASRRTWDPSYNEQFF.

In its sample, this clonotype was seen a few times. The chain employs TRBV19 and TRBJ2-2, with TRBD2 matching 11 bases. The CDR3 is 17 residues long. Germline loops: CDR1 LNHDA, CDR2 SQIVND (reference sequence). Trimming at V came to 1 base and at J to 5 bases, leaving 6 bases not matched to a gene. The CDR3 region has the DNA TGTGCCAGTAGTATAGTGAGACTAGCGGGATGGACCGGGGAGCTGTTTTTT. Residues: CASSIVRLAGWTGELFF.

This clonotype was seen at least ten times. As DNA, the CDR3 is TGTGCCAGCAGTTACGAGGGGGAAGAGACCCAGTACTTC. Its translation: CASSYEGEETQYF. The chain uses TRBV6-6 and TRBJ2-5; weak D call: TRBD1 (6 bases). There are 13 residues in the CDR3. The V and J ends lost 2 bases and 3 bases respectively, with 7 bases between them. From germline, CDR1 is MNHNY and CDR2 SVGAGI (reference sequence).

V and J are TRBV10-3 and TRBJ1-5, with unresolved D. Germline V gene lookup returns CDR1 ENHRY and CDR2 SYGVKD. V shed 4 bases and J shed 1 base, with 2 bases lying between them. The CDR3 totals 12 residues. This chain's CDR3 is CAISGSNQPQHF. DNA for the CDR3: TGTGCCATCAGTGGCAGCAATCAGCCCCAGCATTTT.

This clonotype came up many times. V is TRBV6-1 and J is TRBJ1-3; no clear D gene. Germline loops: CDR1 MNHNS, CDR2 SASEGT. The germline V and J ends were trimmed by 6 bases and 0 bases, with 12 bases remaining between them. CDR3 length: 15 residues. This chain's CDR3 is CASRQISHSGNTIYF. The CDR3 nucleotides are TGTGCCAGCAGACAGATATCACACTCTGGAAACACCATATATTTT.

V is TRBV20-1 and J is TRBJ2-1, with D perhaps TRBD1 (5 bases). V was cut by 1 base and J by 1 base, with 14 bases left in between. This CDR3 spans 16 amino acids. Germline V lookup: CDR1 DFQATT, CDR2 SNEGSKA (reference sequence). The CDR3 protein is CSARVGRAQSYNEQFF. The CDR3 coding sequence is TGCAGTGCTAGAGTGGGCAGGGCGCAGTCCTACAATGAGCAGTTCTTC.

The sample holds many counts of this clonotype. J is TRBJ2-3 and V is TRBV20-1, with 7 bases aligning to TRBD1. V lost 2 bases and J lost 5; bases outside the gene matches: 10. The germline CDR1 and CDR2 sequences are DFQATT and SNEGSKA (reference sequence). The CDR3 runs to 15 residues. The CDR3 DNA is TGCAGTGCTAGATTTGGGACAGATAGGGGAGATACGCAGTATTTT. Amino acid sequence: CSARFGTDRGDTQYF.

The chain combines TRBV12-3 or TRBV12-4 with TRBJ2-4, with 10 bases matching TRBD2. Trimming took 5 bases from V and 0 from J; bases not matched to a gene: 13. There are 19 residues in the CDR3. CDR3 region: CASSLSGRPSALAKNIQYF. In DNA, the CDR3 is TGTGCCAGCAGTCTTAGCGGGAGGCCCTCGGCTTTAGCCAAAAACATTCAGTACTTC.

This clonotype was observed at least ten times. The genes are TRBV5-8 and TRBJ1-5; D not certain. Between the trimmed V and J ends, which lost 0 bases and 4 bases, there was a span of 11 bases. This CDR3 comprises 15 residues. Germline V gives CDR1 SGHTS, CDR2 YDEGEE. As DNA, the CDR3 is TGTGCCAGCAGCTTGGGCGGAGCCCATAATCAGCCCCAGCATTTT. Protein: CASSLGGAHNQPQHF.